Listed below are T cell receptor beta chains from one sample, sequenced in a study of read filtering for tumor transcriptome and immune sequencing. TCRdb independently ran MiXCR on the reads; one entry per CDR3 protein. Among approximately 60,000 distinct CDR3 sequences listed, roughly 19% were seen once. Sample: a population of CD138-negative cells sorted from bone marrow. All receptors come from a donor at least 40 years old with multiple myeloma. Each CDR3 is given with its conserved first and last residue. Fields, in order: V gene, clone size, J gene, D gene, CDR3 protein, CDR3 DNA. The D gene is left open where the match is weak. The size of a clone is reported for some rows only, either as once, few or many, or as a class for expanded clones.

V: TRBV21-1; size: -; J: TRBJ2-1; D: -; CDR3: CASSRRVEVSYNERFF; DNA: TGTGCCAGCAGCAGACGGGTCGAGGTCTCCTACAATGAGCGGTTCTTC
V: TRBV14; size: many; J: TRBJ2-2; D: -; CDR3: CASSQEGQPANTGELFF; DNA: TGTGCCAGCAGCCAAGAGGGCCAGCCCGCGAACACCGGGGAGCTGTTTTTT
V: TRBV29-1; size: many; J: TRBJ2-7; D: -; CDR3: CSVGVTASYEQYF; DNA: TGCAGCGTTGGAGTGACGGCCTCCTACGAGCAGTACTTC
V: TRBV19; size: -; J: TRBJ1-1; D: TRBD1; CDR3: CASTNTGERNTEAFF; DNA: TGTGCCAGTACCAATACAGGGGAGAGGAACACTGAAGCTTTCTTT
V: TRBV6-6; size: many; J: TRBJ1-1; D: -; CDR3: CASSYGGHTEAFF; DNA: TGTGCCAGCAGTTACGGGGGGCACACTGAAGCTTTCTTT
V: TRBV4-2; size: many; J: TRBJ2-1; D: TRBD2; CDR3: CASSGSRLAGGNGGSNEQFF; DNA: TGTGCCAGCAGCGGATCTCGACTAGCGGGAGGGAACGGGGGTTCCAATGAGCAGTTCTTC
V: TRBV29-1; size: large; J: TRBJ2-1; D: -; CDR3: CSVDTGKGSNNEQFF; DNA: TGCAGCGTAGACACCGGGAAAGGATCTAACAATGAGCAGTTCTTC
V: TRBV13; size: many; J: TRBJ2-4; D: TRBD2; CDR3: CASSLGLPGGSTNIQYF; DNA: TGTGCCAGCAGCTTAGGCCTTCCGGGAGGGTCGACGAACATTCAGTACTTC
V: TRBV6-5; size: many; J: TRBJ2-2; D: TRBD2; CDR3: CASSGLAGRGTGELFF; DNA: TGTGCCAGCAGTGGACTAGCGGGACGTGGCACCGGGGAGCTGTTTTTT
V: TRBV30; size: many; J: TRBJ2-2; D: -; CDR3: CAWDTTRAGELFF; DNA: TGTGCCTGGGATACAACTCGGGCCGGGGAGCTGTTTTTT
V: TRBV20-1; size: few; J: TRBJ2-1; D: TRBD1; CDR3: CSAPALGGQVVNEQFF; DNA: TGCAGTGCTCCCGCCCTGGGGGGACAGGTAGTAAATGAGCAGTTCTTC
V: TRBV12-3/TRBV12-4; size: -; J: TRBJ2-2; D: TRBD1; CDR3: CASSYSSGQDTGELFF; DNA: TGTGCCAGCTCTTACTCTTCGGGACAGGACACCGGGGAGCTGTTTTTT
V: TRBV28; size: -; J: TRBJ1-1; D: -; CDR3: CAGRGFGGNTEAFF; DNA: TGTGCCGGCAGGGGTTTCGGGGGGAACACTGAAGCTTTCTTT
V: TRBV2; size: many; J: TRBJ2-1; D: TRBD1; CDR3: CASSEGEGAVEQFF; DNA: TGTGCCAGCAGTGAAGGAGAGGGGGCGGTGGAGCAGTTCTTC
V: TRBV29-1; size: many; J: TRBJ1-1; D: -; CDR3: CSVERPPGNTEAFF; DNA: TGCAGCGTTGAAAGGCCCCCGGGGAACACTGAAGCTTTCTTT
V: TRBV20-1; size: many; J: TRBJ2-7; D: TRBD2; CDR3: CSASLSGGGYEQYF; DNA: TGCAGTGCTAGTCTCAGCGGGGGGGGCTACGAGCAGTACTTC
V: TRBV2; size: many; J: TRBJ2-7; D: TRBD1; CDR3: CASRRQGEQYF; DNA: TGTGCCAGCAGGAGACAGGGCGAGCAGTACTTC
V: TRBV5-1; size: many; J: TRBJ2-6; D: -; CDR3: CASSLAPGETNVLTF; DNA: TGCGCCAGCAGCTTGGCCCCAGGGGAGACCAACGTCCTGACTTTC
V: TRBV5-4; size: many; J: TRBJ2-1; D: TRBD2; CDR3: CASSTRTSGAYNEQFF; DNA: TGTGCCAGCAGCACAAGGACTAGCGGAGCCTACAATGAGCAGTTCTTC
V: TRBV9; size: -; J: TRBJ2-7; D: -; CDR3: CASYRVHHSCEQYF; DNA: TGTGCCAGCTACAGGGTCCACCACTCCTGCGAGCAGTACTTC
V: TRBV7-9; size: many; J: TRBJ1-1; D: -; CDR3: CASSPGRENTEAFF; DNA: TGTGCCAGCAGCCCGGGCAGGGAGAACACTGAAGCTTTCTTT
V: TRBV11-2; size: many; J: TRBJ2-7; D: -; CDR3: CASSLVPRQYF; DNA: TGTGCCAGCAGCTTAGTTCCGCGGCAGTACTTC
V: TRBV20-1; size: many; J: TRBJ2-5; D: TRBD2; CDR3: CSASGLAGGVGETQYF; DNA: TGCAGTGCGTCGGGACTAGCGGGAGGAGTGGGGGAGACCCAGTACTTC
V: TRBV27; size: many; J: TRBJ2-1; D: -; CDR3: CASSRDSSTYNEQFF; DNA: TGTGCCAGCAGTAGGGACTCATCCACCTACAATGAGCAGTTCTTC
V: TRBV7-2; size: few; J: TRBJ2-7; D: TRBD2; CDR3: CASSHGSGRASYEQYF; DNA: TGTGCCAGCAGCCACGGAAGCGGGAGGGCGTCCTACGAGCAGTACTTC
V: TRBV28; size: many; J: TRBJ2-5; D: -; CDR3: CASSLGGGAETQYF; DNA: TGTGCCAGCAGTTTAGGGGGGGGCGCGGAGACCCAGTACTTC
V: TRBV10-3; size: many; J: TRBJ2-1; D: TRBD2; CDR3: CAISESGSGGAREQFF; DNA: TGTGCCATCAGTGAGTCTGGTAGCGGGGGGGCGCGTGAGCAGTTCTTC
V: TRBV14; size: many; J: TRBJ2-1; D: TRBD1; CDR3: CASRPGTGFHNEQFF; DNA: TGTGCCAGCAGACCCGGGACAGGGTTCCACAATGAGCAGTTCTTC
V: TRBV11-2; size: many; J: TRBJ2-7; D: TRBD1; CDR3: CASSLDPAGQGYEQYF; DNA: TGTGCCAGCAGCTTAGACCCTGCCGGACAGGGCTACGAGCAGTACTTC
V: TRBV28; size: few; J: TRBJ1-5; D: -; CDR3: CASVIWNQPQHF; DNA: TGTGCCAGCGTGATTTGGAATCAGCCCCAGCATTTT
V: TRBV20-1; size: many; J: TRBJ2-1; D: -; CDR3: CSARVPGAGNEQFF; DNA: TGCAGTGCTAGAGTCCCGGGAGCAGGGAATGAGCAGTTCTTC
V: TRBV19; size: many; J: TRBJ1-5; D: TRBD1; CDR3: CASSGQGAAQPQHF; DNA: TGTGCCAGTAGTGGACAGGGGGCTGCTCAGCCCCAGCATTTT
V: TRBV18; size: few; J: TRBJ1-6; D: -; CDR3: CASSPGTNNSPLHF; DNA: TGTGCCAGCTCACCCGGGACCAATAATTCACCCCTCCACTTT
V: TRBV7-3; size: many; J: TRBJ1-1; D: TRBD1; CDR3: CASSSGQSNTEAFF; DNA: TGTGCCAGCAGCTCGGGACAGTCGAACACTGAAGCTTTCTTT
V: TRBV2; size: -; J: TRBJ1-5; D: -; CDR3: CASSGRLDQPQHF; DNA: TGTGCCAGCAGTGGTCGGCTCGATCAGCCCCAGCATTTT
V: TRBV11-2; size: medium-sized; J: TRBJ2-1; D: TRBD1; CDR3: CASSSVFGRDRVRNEQFF; DNA: TGTGCCAGCAGCTCTGTCTTTGGCCGGGACAGGGTTCGCAATGAGCAGTTCTTC
V: TRBV29-1; size: many; J: TRBJ2-7; D: -; CDR3: CSVLNVPSSYEQYF; DNA: TGCAGCGTTTTGAATGTCCCGAGCTCCTACGAGCAGTACTTC
V: TRBV28; size: many; J: TRBJ2-7; D: -; CDR3: CASSFPGADYEQYF; DNA: TGTGCCAGCAGTTTCCCAGGGGCCGACTACGAGCAGTACTTC
V: TRBV24-1; size: many; J: TRBJ2-1; D: -; CDR3: CATSEAGQDYNEQFF; DNA: TGTGCCACCAGTGAAGCAGGGCAGGATTACAATGAGCAGTTCTTC
V: TRBV11-2; size: -; J: TRBJ2-4; D: TRBD1; CDR3: CASRPGQGMGVGAKNIQYF; DNA: TGTGCCAGCAGACCCGGACAGGGGATGGGGGTTGGAGCCAAAAACATTCAGTACTTC
V: TRBV6-2/TRBV6-3; size: many; J: TRBJ2-7; D: -; CDR3: CASSPGTGEQYF; DNA: TGTGCCAGCAGTCCGGGGACGGGCGAGCAGTACTTC
V: TRBV7-2; size: many; J: TRBJ2-1; D: TRBD2; CDR3: CASTQAGNNEQFF; DNA: TGTGCCAGCACTCAAGCGGGAAACAATGAGCAGTTCTTC
V: TRBV6-6; size: -; J: TRBJ1-1; D: -; CDR3: CASSRNPSTGTPQAFF; DNA: TGTGCCAGCAGCCGTAATCCCTCTACAGGGACTCCTCAAGCTTTCTTT
V: TRBV4-1; size: many; J: TRBJ2-1; D: -; CDR3: CASSQVTRNNEQFF; DNA: TGCGCCAGCAGCCAAGTAACCAGAAACAATGAGCAGTTCTTC
V: TRBV11-2; size: many; J: TRBJ2-3; D: TRBD1; CDR3: CASSPGTVRRTDTQYF; DNA: TGTGCCAGCAGCCCGGGGACAGTAAGGAGGACAGATACGCAGTATTTT
V: TRBV14; size: many; J: TRBJ2-7; D: -; CDR3: CASSQFYEQYF; DNA: TGTGCCAGCAGCCAATTTTACGAGCAGTACTTC